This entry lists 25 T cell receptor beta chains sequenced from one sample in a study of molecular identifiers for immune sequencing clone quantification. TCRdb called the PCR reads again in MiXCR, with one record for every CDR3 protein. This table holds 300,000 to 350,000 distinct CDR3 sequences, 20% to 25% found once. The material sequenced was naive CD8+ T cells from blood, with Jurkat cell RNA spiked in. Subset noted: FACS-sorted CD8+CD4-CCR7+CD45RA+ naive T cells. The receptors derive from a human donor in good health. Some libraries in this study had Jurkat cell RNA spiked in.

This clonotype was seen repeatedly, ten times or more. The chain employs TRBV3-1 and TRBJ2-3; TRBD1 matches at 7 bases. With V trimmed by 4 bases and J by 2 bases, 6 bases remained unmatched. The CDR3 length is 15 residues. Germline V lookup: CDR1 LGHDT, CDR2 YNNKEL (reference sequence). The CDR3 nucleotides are TGTGCCAGCAGCCCGGGACAGATTTCCACAGATACGCAGTATTTT. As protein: CASSPGQISTDTQYF.

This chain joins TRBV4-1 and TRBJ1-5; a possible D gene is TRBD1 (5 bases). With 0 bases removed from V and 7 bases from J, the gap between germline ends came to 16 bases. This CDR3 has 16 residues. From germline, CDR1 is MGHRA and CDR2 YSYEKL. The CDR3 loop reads CASSQDSARGFQPQHF. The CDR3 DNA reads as TGCGCCAGCAGCCAAGATTCGGCAAGGGGTTTCCAGCCCCAGCATTTT.

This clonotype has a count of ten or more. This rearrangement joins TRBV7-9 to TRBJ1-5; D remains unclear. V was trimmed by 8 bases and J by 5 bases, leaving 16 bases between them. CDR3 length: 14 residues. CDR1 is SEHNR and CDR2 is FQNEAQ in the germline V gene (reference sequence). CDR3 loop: CASGGGEAYQPQHF. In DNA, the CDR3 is TGTGCCAGCGGTGGCGGGGAAGCCTATCAGCCCCAGCATTTT.

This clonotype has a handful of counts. The CDR3 loop reads CASSQGADANYGYTF. In DNA, the CDR3 is TGCGCCAGCAGCCAAGGGGCAGACGCTAACTATGGCTACACCTTC. The rearrangement links TRBV4-3 to TRBJ1-2; no clear D. Germline V gene data show CDR1 as LGHNA and CDR2 as YSLEER. The ends were cut back, 1 base at V and 0 bases at J, with 9 bases in the middle. The length of the CDR3 is 15 residues.

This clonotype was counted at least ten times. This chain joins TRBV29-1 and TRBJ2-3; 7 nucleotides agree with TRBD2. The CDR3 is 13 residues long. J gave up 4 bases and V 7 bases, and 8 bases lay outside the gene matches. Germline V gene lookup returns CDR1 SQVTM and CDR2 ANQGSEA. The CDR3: CSAEAGPADTQYF. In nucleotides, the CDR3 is TGCAGCGCCGAAGCGGGGCCTGCAGATACGCAGTATTTT.

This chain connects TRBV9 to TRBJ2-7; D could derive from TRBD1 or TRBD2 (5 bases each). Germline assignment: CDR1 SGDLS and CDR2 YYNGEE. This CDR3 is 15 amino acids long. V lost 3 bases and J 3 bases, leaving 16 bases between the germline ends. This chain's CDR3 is CASSAGPDRSYEQYF. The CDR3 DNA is TGTGCCAGCAGCGCGGGGCCCGACAGAAGCTACGAGCAGTACTTC.

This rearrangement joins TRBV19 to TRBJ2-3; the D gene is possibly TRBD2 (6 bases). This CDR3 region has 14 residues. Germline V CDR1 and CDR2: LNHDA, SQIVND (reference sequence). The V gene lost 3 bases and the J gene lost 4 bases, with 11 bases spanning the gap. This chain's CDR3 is CASSMRGLPDTQYF. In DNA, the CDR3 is TGTGCCAGTAGTATGCGGGGCCTCCCAGATACGCAGTATTTT.

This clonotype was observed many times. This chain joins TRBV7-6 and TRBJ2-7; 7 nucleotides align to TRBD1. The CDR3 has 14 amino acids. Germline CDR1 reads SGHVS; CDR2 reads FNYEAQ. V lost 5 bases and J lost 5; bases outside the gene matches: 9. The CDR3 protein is CASSLPGQPHEQYF. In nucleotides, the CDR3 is TGTGCCAGCAGCCTCCCGGGACAGCCCCACGAGCAGTACTTC.

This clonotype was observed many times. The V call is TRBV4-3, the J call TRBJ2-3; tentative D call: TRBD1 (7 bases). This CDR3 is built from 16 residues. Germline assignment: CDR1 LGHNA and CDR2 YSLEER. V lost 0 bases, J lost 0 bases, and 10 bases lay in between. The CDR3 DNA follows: TGCGCCAGCAGCCAAGACAGGGGGACTAGCACAGATACGCAGTATTTT. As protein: CASSQDRGTSTDTQYF.

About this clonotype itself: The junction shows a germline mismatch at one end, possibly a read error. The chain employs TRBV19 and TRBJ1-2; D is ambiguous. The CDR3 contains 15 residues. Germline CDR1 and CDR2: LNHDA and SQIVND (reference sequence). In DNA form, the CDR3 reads TGTGCCAGTAGTCATACGTTTGACGCTCGCTATGGCTACATCTTC. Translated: CASSHTFDARYGYIF.

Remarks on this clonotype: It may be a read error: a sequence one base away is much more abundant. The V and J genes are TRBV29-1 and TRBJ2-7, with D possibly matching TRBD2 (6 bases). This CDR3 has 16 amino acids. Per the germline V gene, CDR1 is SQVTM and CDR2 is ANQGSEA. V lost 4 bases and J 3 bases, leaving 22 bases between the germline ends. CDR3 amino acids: CSVVRTNGSVDYEQYF. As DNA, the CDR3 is TGCAGCGTTGTTCGGACTAACGGGAGTGTGGACTACGAGCAGTACTTC.

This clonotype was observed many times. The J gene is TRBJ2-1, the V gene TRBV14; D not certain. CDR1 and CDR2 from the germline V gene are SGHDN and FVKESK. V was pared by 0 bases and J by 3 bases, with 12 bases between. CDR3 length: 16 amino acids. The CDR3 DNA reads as TGTGCCAGCAGCCAAGAACGGTCGGGCCTCTACAATGAGCAGTTCTTC. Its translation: CASSQERSGLYNEQFF. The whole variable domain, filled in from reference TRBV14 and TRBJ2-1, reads EAGVTQFPSHSVIEKGQTVTLRCDPISGHDNLYWYRRVMGKEIKFLLHFVKESKQDESGMPNNRFLAERTGGTYSTLKVQPAELEDSGVYFCASSQERSGLYNEQFFGPGTRLTVL.

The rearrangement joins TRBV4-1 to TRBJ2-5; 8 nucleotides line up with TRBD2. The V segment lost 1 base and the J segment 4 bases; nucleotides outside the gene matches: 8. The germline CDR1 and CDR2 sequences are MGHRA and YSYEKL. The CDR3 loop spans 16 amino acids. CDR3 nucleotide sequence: TGCGCCAGCAGCCAAGTTACCGGGGGGGTAAGAGAGACCCAGTACTTC. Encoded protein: CASSQVTGGVRETQYF.

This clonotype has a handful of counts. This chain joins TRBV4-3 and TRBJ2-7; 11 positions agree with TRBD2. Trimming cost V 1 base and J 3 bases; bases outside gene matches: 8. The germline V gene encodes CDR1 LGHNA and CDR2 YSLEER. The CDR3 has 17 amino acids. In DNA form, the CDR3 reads TGCGCCAGCAGCCAAGGGCTCCTAGCGGGGGGTTACTACGAGCAGTACTTC. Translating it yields CASSQGLLAGGYYEQYF.

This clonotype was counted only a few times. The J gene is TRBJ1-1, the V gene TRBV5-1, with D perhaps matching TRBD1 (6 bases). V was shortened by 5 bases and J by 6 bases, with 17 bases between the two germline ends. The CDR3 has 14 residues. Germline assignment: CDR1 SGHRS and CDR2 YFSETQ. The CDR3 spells CASRAGGGAAEAFF. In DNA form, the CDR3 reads TGCGCCAGCAGGGCGGGGGGGGGGGCTGCTGAAGCTTTCTTT.

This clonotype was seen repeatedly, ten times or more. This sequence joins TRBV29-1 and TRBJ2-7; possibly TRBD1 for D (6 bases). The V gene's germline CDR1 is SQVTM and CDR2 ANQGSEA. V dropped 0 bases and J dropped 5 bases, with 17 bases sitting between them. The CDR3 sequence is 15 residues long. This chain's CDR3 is CSVEDPAGAGDEQYF. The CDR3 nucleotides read TGCAGCGTTGAAGATCCGGCAGGGGCCGGGGACGAGCAGTACTTC.

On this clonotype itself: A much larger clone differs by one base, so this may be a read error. The CDR3 is CAGSLGLPSTDTQYF. DNA of the CDR3: TGTGCCGGCAGTCTCGGACTCCCTTCGACAGATACGCAGTATTTT. V usage is TRBV27 and J usage is TRBJ2-3; D is perhaps TRBD2 (5 bases). This CDR3 contains 15 residues. Germline V lookup: CDR1 MNHEY, CDR2 SMNVEV (reference sequence).

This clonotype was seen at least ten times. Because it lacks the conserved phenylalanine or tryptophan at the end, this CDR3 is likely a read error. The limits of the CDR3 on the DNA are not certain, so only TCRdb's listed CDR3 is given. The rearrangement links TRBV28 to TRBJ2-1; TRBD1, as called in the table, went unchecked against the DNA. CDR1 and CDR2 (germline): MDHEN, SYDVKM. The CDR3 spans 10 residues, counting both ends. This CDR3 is CASSQSAPLV.

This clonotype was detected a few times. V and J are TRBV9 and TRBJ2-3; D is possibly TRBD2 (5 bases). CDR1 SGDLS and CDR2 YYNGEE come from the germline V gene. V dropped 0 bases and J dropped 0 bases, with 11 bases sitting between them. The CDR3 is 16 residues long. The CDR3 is CASSVGTRFSTDTQYF. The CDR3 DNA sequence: TGTGCCAGCAGCGTAGGTACTAGATTTAGCACAGATACGCAGTATTTT.

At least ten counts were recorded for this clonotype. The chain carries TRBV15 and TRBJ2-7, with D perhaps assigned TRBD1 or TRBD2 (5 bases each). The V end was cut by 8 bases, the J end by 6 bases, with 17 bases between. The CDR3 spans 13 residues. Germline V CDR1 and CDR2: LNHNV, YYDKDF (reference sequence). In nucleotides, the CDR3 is TGTGCCACCTCCCGAGTGGCAGGGAGCGAGCAGTACTTC. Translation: CATSRVAGSEQYF.

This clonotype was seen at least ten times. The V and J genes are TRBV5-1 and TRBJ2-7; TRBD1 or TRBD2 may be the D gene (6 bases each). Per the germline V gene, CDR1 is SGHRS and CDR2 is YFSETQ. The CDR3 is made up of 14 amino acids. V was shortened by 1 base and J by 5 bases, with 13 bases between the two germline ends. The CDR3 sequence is CASSLPGALDEQYF. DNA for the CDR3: TGCGCCAGCAGCTTGCCGGGGGCATTGGACGAGCAGTACTTC.

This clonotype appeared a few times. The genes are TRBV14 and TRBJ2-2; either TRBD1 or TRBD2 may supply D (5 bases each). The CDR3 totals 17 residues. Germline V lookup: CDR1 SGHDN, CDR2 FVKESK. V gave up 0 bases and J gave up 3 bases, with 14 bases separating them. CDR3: CASSQDVWGPDTGELFF. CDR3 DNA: TGTGCCAGCAGCCAAGATGTGTGGGGACCCGACACCGGGGAGCTGTTTTTT.

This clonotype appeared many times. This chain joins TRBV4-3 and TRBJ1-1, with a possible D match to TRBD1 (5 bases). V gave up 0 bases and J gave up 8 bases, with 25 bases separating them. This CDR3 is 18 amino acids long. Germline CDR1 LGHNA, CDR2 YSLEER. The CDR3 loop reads CASSQDLQGSFTHFEAFF. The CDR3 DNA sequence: TGCGCCAGCAGCCAAGATTTGCAGGGTTCCTTTACCCACTTCGAAGCTTTCTTT.

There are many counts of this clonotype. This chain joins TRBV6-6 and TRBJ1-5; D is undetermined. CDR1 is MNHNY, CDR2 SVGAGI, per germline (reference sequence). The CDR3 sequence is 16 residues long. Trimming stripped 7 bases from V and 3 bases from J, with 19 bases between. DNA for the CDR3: TGTGCCAGCACCACCGCCAAGCGGGCTCCCAATCAGCCCCAGCATTTT. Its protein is CASTTAKRAPNQPQHF.

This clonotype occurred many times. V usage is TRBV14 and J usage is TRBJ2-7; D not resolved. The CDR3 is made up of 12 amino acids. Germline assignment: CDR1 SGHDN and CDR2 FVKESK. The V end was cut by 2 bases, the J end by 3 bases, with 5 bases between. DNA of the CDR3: TGTGCCAGCAGCCAACACGGCTACGAGCAGTACTTC. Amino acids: CASSQHGYEQYF.